Following are 5 T cell receptor beta chains from one sample sequenced in a study of radiotherapy plus CTLA-4 blockade in lung cancer. Profiling relied on immunoSEQ multiplex PCR, and the TCRdb table lists in-frame clones only, not all of them. The table shows about 64,000 clones, with approximately 70% occurring only once. This specimen consisted of peripheral blood, obtained from a patient treated with radiotherapy plus ipilimumab. Source of these receptors: a human donor with non-small cell lung cancer whose response to radiotherapy plus ipilimumab could not be evaluated.

This chain uses TRBV6-5 with TRBJ2-5; 10 bases line up with TRBD2. Germline CDR1 is MNHEY and CDR2 is SVGAGI. The CDR3 is 15 residues long. V was clipped by 5 bases and J by 7 bases; unmatched bases: 10. The CDR3 DNA follows: TGTGCCAGCAGTCCTTCTAGCGGGAGTGAGGGGACCCAGTACTTC. This codes for CASSPSSGSEGTQYF.

To note about this clone: The junction and the germline gene differ at one end; a read error may be behind it. This chain joins TRBV4-1 and TRBJ2-7; TRBD1 matches at 7 bases. The CDR3 has 16 residues. The germline gives CDR1 MGHRA, CDR2 YSYEKL. The CDR3 here is CTSSLGHRGKGYEQYF. The CDR3 nucleotides are TGCACCAGCAGCCTTGGACACAGGGGAAAAGGATACGAGCAGTACTTC.

The chain links TRBV13 to TRBJ1-1, with a weak D call TRBD1 (6 bases). Trimming left V 5 bases short and J 9 bases short, with 13 bases between. The CDR3 is 12 amino acids. Per the germline V gene, CDR1 is PRHDT and CDR2 is FYEKMQ (reference sequence). As DNA, the CDR3 is TGTGCCAGCAGCCAGGCAGGGGAGAAAGCTTTCTTT. It encodes CASSQAGEKAFF.

To note about this clone: This CDR3 is missing its conserved last phenylalanine or tryptophan, likely due to a read error. The chain employs TRBV5-1 and TRBJ1-1; 10 positions match TRBD1. With 4 bases clipped from V and 0 bases from J, the junction kept 6 bases outside the gene matches. Germline assignment: CDR1 SGHRS and CDR2 YFSETQ. This CDR3 has 16 amino acids. CDR3 sequence: CASSADRGFMNTEAFL. The CDR3 coding sequence is TGCGCCAGCAGCGCGGACAGGGGGTTCATGAACACTGAAGCTTTCCTT.

The rearrangement joins TRBV5-1 to TRBJ2-5, with TRBD2 matching over 11 bases. Germline V gives CDR1 SGHRS, CDR2 YFSETQ. The trim removed 3 bases at V and 5 bases at J, leaving 12 bases unmatched. This CDR3 has 17 residues. CDR3 sequence (DNA): TGCGCCAGCAGCTCCGAAGGACTAGCGGGCCTTAGGGAGACCCAGTACTTC. This encodes CASSSEGLAGLRETQYF. The variable domain in full, with the rest retrieved from reference TRBV5-1 and TRBJ2-5, is KAGVTQTPRYLIKTRGQQVTLSCSPISGHRSVSWYQQTPGQGLQFLFEYFSETQRNKGNFPGRFSGRQFSNSRSEMNVSTLELGDSALYLCASSSEGLAGLRETQYFGPGTRLLVL.